This entry lists 20 T cell receptor beta chains sequenced from one sample in a study of tumor-infiltrating lymphocytes in oesophageal squamous cell carcinoma (dated by TCRdb to 2016 to 2017). The library was obtained by PCR. Sequencing used an Illumina HiSeq 2000. Through fastp at Q25 and MiXCR, TCRdb rebuilt clones from the public reads, retaining in-frame beta chains. Merged by CDR3 protein, the rows form single entries marked with the most common genes and DNA. The table for this sample lists 10,000 to 15,000 distinct CDR3 sequences; under 65% of them were counted only once. Of the sample, over 25% falls within the top ten clones. Sequencing was performed on esophageal tumor tissue. These receptors were collected from a female donor with esophageal squamous cell carcinoma.

In this sample, this clonotype turned up once. The V gene is TRBV10-1, the J gene TRBJ2-7; 9 nucleotides line up with TRBD1. CDR1 WNHNN and CDR2 SYGVQD come from the germline V gene (reference sequence). V trimming: 5 bases; J trimming: 5 bases; junction bases outside the gene matches: 4. The CDR3 is 13 amino acids. CDR3 coding DNA: TGCGCCAGCAGTCGGGACAGGGCCAACGAGCAGTACTTC. As protein: CASSRDRANEQYF.

Notes on this clonotype: In this CDR3 the conserved last residue, phenylalanine or tryptophan, is missing, so a read error is likely. The DNA is omitted, as the CDR3 cannot be located on it reliably, and the CDR3 follows TCRdb's listing. V and J are TRBV6-5 and TRBJ2-3; the table's D call, TRBD2, was not checked against the DNA. The germline gives CDR1 MNHEY, CDR2 SVGAGI. 17 amino acids form the CDR3, both terminal residues included. CDR3 sequence: CASSRAGGGYNEQFFGP.

This clonotype was observed many times. The chain carries TRBV7-9 and TRBJ1-3; D might be TRBD1 (6 bases). Looked up from germline, CDR1 is SEHNR and CDR2 is FQNEAQ (reference sequence). The CDR3 covers 15 residues. The ends were cut back, 6 bases at V and 2 bases at J, with 14 bases in the middle. As DNA, the CDR3 is TGTGCCAGCAGGACCACAGGGACGACTGGAAACACCATATATTTT. The encoded protein is CASRTTGTTGNTIYF. Combining the CDR3 with reference TRBV7-9 and TRBJ1-3 gives the whole variable domain DTGVSQNPRHKITKRGQNVTFRCDPISEHNRLYWYRQTLGQGPEFLTYFQNEAQLEKSRLLSDRFSAERPKGSFSTLEIQRTEQGDSAMYLCASRTTGTTGNTIYFGEGSWLTVV.

Judged by abundance, this clonotype is medium-sized (0.01 to 0.1%). At one end, the junction sequence differs from germline, possibly due to a read error. The chain has TRBV7-7 and TRBJ2-2, with TRBD2 matching over 7 bases. CDR1 SSHAT and CDR2 FNYEAQ come from the germline V gene (reference sequence). This CDR3 has 14 residues. Here the CDR3 reads CASSFRGDTGELFF. The CDR3 nucleotides are TGTGCTAGCAGCTTTCGGGGGGACACCGGGGAGCTGTTTTTT. Together with reference TRBV7-7 and TRBJ2-2, the CDR3 gives the full variable domain: GAGVSQSPRYKVTKRGQDVTLRCDPISSHATLYWYQQALGQGPEFLTYFNYEAQPDKSGLPSDRFSAERPEGSISTLTIQRTEQRDSAMYRCASSFRGDTGELFFGEGSRLTVL.

A note on this clonotype: This CDR3 fails to terminate in the conserved phenylalanine or tryptophan, so it likely reflects a read error. The limits of the CDR3 on the DNA are not certain, so only TCRdb's listed CDR3 is given. J is TRBJ2-3 and V is TRBV10-2; TRBD2 was called by the table and not checked on the DNA. The germline gives CDR1 WSHSY, CDR2 SAAADI. The CDR3 adds up to 15 amino acids, both ends counted. This chain's CDR3 is CASSEGGGHTGELYS.

The chain employs TRBV7-6 and TRBJ2-1, with TRBD2 matching 10 bases. V shed 3 bases, J shed 2 bases, and the junction held 1 base outside the gene matches. Germline V gives CDR1 SGHVS, CDR2 FNYEAQ. The CDR3 loop spans 15 amino acids. The CDR3 sequence: CASSFLAGAYNEQFF. The CDR3 DNA follows: TGTGCCAGCAGCTTCCTAGCGGGAGCCTACAATGAGCAGTTCTTC.

This clonotype was counted a few times. The rearrangement links TRBV7-6 to TRBJ2-5; D may correspond to TRBD1 or TRBD2 (5 bases each). Matching the DNA end better, TRBJ2-7 makes the J call doubtful. The CDR3 runs to 12 residues. CDR1 and CDR2 (germline): SGHVS, FNYEAQ. Written as DNA, the CDR3 is TGTGCCAGCAGCTCCGGGACGGTCGAGCAGTACTTC. This translates into CASSSGTVEQYF.

In its sample, this clonotype ranks as medium-sized. J is TRBJ1-2 and V is TRBV7-6; tentative D call: TRBD1 (5 bases). V dropped 0 bases and J dropped 4 bases, with 15 bases sitting between them. The CDR3 is 16 residues long. Germline CDR1 is SGHVS and CDR2 is FNYEAQ. The CDR3 sequence is CASSLAPGRTSYGYTF. The CDR3 coding sequence is TGTGCCAGCAGCTTAGCACCGGGACGGACCTCCTATGGCTACACCTTC. The full variable domain, its missing parts supplied by reference TRBV7-6 and TRBJ1-2, is GAGVSQSPRYKVTKRGQDVALRCDPISGHVSLYWYRQALGQGPEFLTYFNYEAQQDKSGLPNDRFSAERPEGSISTLTIQRTEQRDSAMYRCASSLAPGRTSYGYTFGSGTRLTVV.

V gene TRBV7-8 combines with J gene TRBJ2-5; D unresolved. Looked up from germline, CDR1 is SGHVS and CDR2 is FQNEAQ. The CDR3 runs 11 residues. Trimming stripped 6 bases from V and 2 bases from J, with 4 bases between. The CDR3 protein is CASRLQETQYF. In nucleotides, the CDR3 is TGTGCCAGCAGGTTACAAGAGACCCAGTACTTC. The variable domain in full, with the rest retrieved from reference TRBV7-8 and TRBJ2-5, is GAGVSQSPRYKVAKRGQDVALRCDPISGHVSLFWYQQALGQGPEFLTYFQNEAQLDKSGLPSDRFFAERPEGSVSTLKIQRTQQEDSAVYLCASRLQETQYFGPGTRLLVL.

The chain combines TRBV28 with TRBJ2-1; the D is unclear. CDR1 is MDHEN, CDR2 SYDVKM, per germline. V shed 5 bases and J shed 0 bases, with 11 bases lying between them. The CDR3 runs to 15 residues. The CDR3 nucleotides are TGTGCCAGCAGTAAGGCGGTTAGCTCCTACAATGAGCAGTTCTTC. This sequence encodes CASSKAVSSYNEQFF.

The gene calls are TRBV6-8 and TRBJ2-1, with D perhaps given as TRBD1 or TRBD2 (5 bases each). Per germline, CDR1 MNHGY and CDR2 SAAAGT. This CDR3 has 14 residues. With 2 bases removed from V and 7 bases from J, the gap between germline ends came to 12 bases. CDR3 DNA sequence: TGTGCCAGCAGTTACGACGGGGCTCAAAATGAGCAGTTCTTC. It specifies CASSYDGAQNEQFF.

This clonotype was counted many times. A read error is possible here, since a much larger clone lies one base away. This chain connects TRBV4-3 to TRBJ2-1; TRBD1 matches at 8 bases. The DNA end is a closer match to TRBJ2-7, so the J assignment may be wrong. Germline V gene sequence: CDR1 LGHNA, CDR2 YSLEER. The CDR3 is made up of 14 amino acids. As DNA, the CDR3 is TGCGCCAGCAGCCAAGGGACAGGGTACAATGAGCAGTACTTC. The encoded protein is CASSQGTGYNEQYF.

This clonotype has just a few counts. The rearrangement links TRBV7-2 to TRBJ1-2, with 8 nucleotides matching TRBD1. CDR3 length: 16 amino acids. The V gene end was trimmed by 1 base and the J gene end by 2 bases; junction bases not matched to a gene: 6. In germline, CDR1 is SGHTA, CDR2 FQGNSA. The CDR3 DNA sequence: TGTGCCAGCAGCTTAGGGAGCTGGGACAGGAACTATGGCTACACCTTC. Its translation is CASSLGSWDRNYGYTF. The variable domain in full, with the rest retrieved from reference TRBV7-2 and TRBJ1-2, is GAGVSQSPSNKVTEKGKDVELRCDPISGHTALYWYRQSLGQGLEFLIYFQGNSAPDKSGLPSDRFSAERTGGSVSTLTIQRTQQEDSAVYLCASSLGSWDRNYGYTFGSGTRLTVV.

This sequence joins TRBV27 and TRBJ2-7, with TRBD2 as a possible D gene (5 bases). Germline V CDR1 and CDR2: MNHEY, SMNVEV (reference sequence). Trimming pared 6 bases from V and 1 base from J, leaving 13 bases between. The CDR3 contains 14 residues. For the CDR3, the DNA is TGTGCCAGCAGCACCCGAAGCGGTTCCTACGAGCAGTACTTC. It encodes CASSTRSGSYEQYF.

The sample holds many counts of this clonotype. The V and J genes are TRBV3-1 and TRBJ2-5; TRBD2 matches at 11 bases. The V gene end was trimmed by 6 bases and the J gene end by 2 bases; junction bases not matched to a gene: 8. Germline V gives CDR1 LGHDT, CDR2 YNNKEL (reference sequence). CDR3 size: 16 residues. For the CDR3, the DNA is TGTGCCAGCAGTCCTCCTAGCGGGGGGACACAAGAGACCCAGTACTTC. This translates into CASSPPSGGTQETQYF.

This clonotype is large by share. The chain has TRBV7-2 and TRBJ1-1; perhaps TRBD1 as D (6 bases). The CDR3 runs to 16 residues. The V end lost 3 bases, the J end lost 1 base, and 15 bases lay between the germline ends. Germline V CDR1 and CDR2: SGHTA, FQGNSA. CDR3 bases: TGTGCCAGCAGCTTGCGAATCCAGGGGACGAACACTGAAGCTTTCTTT. It yields the protein CASSLRIQGTNTEAFF.

This clonotype was observed a handful of times. V and J are TRBV7-2 and TRBJ2-5, with D perhaps TRBD2 (5 bases). This CDR3 has 13 residues. CDR1 is SGHTA, CDR2 FQGNSA, per germline. V was pared by 2 bases and J by 11 bases, with 15 bases between. Here the CDR3 reads CASSLRPEWEQYF. The CDR3 DNA sequence: TGTGCCAGCAGCTTACGGCCTGAATGGGAGCAGTACTTC.

To note about this clonotype: The missing conserved phenylalanine or tryptophan at the end of this CDR3 makes a read error likely. The limits of the CDR3 on the DNA are not certain, so only TCRdb's listed CDR3 is given. The rearrangement links TRBV7-2 to TRBJ2-5; no DNA check was done on the table's D call, TRBD2. Germline-derived CDR1 and CDR2 are SGHTA and FQGNSA. The CDR3 is 16 residues long, ends included. CDR3 amino acids: CASTLAAGANEQYFGS.

V is TRBV11-2 and J is TRBJ2-3; 7 bases are a match to TRBD1. The DNA end is a closer match to TRBJ2-1, so the J assignment may be wrong. The CDR3 extends over 16 amino acids. From germline, CDR1 is SGHAT and CDR2 FQNNGV. The CDR3 DNA is TGTGCCAGCAGCTTCCAGGGACAGACTACAATTAGGGAGCAGTTCTTC. Translating it yields CASSFQGQTTIREQFF.

The chain recombines TRBV7-2 with TRBJ2-5; 10 bases line up with TRBD2. Unmatched junction bases numbered 5, after V lost 5 bases and J lost 2 bases. Germline lookup yields CDR1 SGHTA and CDR2 FQGNSA. The CDR3 loop spans 15 amino acids. Here the CDR3 reads CASSLGLAAQETQYF. In DNA, the CDR3 is TGTGCCAGCAGCCTCGGACTAGCGGCACAAGAGACCCAGTACTTC.